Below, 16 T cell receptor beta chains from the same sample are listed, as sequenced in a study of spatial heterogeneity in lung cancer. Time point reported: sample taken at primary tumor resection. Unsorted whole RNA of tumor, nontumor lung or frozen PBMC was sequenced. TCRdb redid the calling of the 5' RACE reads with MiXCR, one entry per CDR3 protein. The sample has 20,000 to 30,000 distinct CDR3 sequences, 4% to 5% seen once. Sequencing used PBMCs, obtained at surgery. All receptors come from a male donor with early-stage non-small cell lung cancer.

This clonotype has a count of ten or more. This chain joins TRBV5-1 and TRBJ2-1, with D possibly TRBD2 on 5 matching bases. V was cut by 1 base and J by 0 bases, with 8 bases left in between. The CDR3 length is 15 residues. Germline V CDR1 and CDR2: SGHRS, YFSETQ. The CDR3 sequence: CASSLQGSSYNEQFF. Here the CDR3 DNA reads TGCGCCAGCAGCTTGCAAGGGAGCTCCTACAATGAGCAGTTCTTC.

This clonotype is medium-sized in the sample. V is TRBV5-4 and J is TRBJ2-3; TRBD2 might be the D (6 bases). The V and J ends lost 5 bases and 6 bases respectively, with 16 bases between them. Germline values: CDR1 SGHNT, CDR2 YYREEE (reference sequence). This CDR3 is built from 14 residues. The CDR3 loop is CASRPDYPHDTQYF. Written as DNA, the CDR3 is TGTGCCAGCAGGCCGGACTACCCGCATGATACGCAGTATTTT. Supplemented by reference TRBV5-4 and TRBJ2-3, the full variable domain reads ETGVTQSPTHLIKTRGQQVTLRCSSQSGHNTVSWYQQALGQGPQFIFQYYREEENGRGNFPPRFSGLQFPNYSSELNVNALELDDSALYLCASRPDYPHDTQYFGPGTRLTVL.

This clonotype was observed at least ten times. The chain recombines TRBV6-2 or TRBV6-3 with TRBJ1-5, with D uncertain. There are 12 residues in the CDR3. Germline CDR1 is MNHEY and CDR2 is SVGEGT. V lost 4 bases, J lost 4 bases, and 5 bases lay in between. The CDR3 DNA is TGTGCCAGCAGTTTACAGAATCAGCCCCAGCATTTT. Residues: CASSLQNQPQHF.

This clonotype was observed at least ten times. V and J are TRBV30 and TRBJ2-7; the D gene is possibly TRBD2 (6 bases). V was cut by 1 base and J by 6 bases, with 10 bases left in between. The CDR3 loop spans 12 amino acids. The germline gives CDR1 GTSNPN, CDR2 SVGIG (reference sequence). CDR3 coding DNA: TGTGCCTGGAGTGCGGAGGGAGGCGAGCAGTACTTC. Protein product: CAWSAEGGEQYF.

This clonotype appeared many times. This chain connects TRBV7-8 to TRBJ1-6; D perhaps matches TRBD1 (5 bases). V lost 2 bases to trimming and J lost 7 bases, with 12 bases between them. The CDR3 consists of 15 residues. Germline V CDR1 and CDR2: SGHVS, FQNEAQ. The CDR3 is CASSLTQGRNSPLHF. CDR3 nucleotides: TGTGCCAGCAGCTTAACGCAGGGTCGGAATTCACCCCTCCACTTT.

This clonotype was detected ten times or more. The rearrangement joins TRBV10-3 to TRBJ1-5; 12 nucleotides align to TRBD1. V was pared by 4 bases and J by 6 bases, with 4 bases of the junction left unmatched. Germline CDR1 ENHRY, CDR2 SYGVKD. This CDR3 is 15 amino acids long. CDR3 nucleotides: TGTGCCATCAGTGCGGGACAGGGGGCCGGTCAGCCCCAGCATTTT. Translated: CAISAGQGAGQPQHF.

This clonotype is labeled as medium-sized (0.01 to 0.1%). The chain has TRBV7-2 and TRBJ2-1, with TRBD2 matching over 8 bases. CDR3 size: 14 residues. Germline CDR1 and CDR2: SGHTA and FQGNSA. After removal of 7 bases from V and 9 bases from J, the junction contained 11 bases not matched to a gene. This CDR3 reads CASTGRGLVFEQFF. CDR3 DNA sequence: TGTGCCAGCACCGGAAGGGGACTAGTATTTGAGCAGTTCTTC.

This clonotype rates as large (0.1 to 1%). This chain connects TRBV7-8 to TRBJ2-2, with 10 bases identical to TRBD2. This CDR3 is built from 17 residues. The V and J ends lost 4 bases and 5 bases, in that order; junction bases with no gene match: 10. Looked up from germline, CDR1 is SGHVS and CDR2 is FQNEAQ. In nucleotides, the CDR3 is TGTGCCAGCAGCTGGGGACGGACTAGCGGAGGAACCGGGGAGCTGTTTTTT. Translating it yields CASSWGRTSGGTGELFF.

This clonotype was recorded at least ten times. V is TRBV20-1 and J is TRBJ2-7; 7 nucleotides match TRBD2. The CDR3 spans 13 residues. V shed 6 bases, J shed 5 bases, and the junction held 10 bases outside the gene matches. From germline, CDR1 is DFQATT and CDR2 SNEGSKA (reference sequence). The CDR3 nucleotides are TGCAGTGCCCCCCCTAGCGGTAGGAACGAGCAGTACTTC. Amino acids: CSAPPSGRNEQYF.

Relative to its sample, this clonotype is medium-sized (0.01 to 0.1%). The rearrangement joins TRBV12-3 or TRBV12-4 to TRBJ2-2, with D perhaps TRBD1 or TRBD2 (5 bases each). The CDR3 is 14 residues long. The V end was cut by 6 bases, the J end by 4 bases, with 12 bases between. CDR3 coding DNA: TGTGCCAGCAGGCCCTGGGGGTTCACCGGGGAGCTGTTTTTT. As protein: CASRPWGFTGELFF.

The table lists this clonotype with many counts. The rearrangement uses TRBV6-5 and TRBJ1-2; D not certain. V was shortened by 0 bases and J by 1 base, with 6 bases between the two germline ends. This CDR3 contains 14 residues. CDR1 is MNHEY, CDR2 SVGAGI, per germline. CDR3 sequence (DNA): TGTGCCAGCAGTTACTCTCCTTTTAACTATGGCTACACCTTC. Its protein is CASSYSPFNYGYTF.

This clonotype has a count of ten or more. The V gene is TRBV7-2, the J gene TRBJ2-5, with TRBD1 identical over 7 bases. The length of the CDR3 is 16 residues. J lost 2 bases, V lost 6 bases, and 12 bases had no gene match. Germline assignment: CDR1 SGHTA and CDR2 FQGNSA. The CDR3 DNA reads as TGTGCCAGCAGTCGTGGAACCGGGACAGCACAAGAGACCCAGTACTTC. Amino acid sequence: CASSRGTGTAQETQYF.

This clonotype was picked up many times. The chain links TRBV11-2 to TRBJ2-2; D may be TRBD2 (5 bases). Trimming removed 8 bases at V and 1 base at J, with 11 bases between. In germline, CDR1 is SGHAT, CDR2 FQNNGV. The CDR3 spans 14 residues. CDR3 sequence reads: CASFARENTGELFF. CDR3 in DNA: TGTGCCAGCTTCGCCCGGGAGAACACCGGGGAGCTGTTTTTT.

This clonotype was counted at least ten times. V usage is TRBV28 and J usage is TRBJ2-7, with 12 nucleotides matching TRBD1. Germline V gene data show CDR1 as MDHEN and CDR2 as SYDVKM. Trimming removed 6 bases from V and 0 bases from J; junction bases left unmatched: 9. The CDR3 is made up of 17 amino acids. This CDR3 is CASSLGTGGRSSYEQYF. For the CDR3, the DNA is TGTGCCAGCAGCTTAGGGACAGGGGGCCGAAGCTCCTACGAGCAGTACTTC.

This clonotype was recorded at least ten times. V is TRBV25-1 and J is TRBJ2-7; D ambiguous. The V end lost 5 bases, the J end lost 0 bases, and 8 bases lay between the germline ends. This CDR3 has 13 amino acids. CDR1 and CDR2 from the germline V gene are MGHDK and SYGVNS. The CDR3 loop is CASSRQTSYEQYF. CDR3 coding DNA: TGTGCCAGCAGTAGGCAGACCTCCTACGAGCAGTACTTC.

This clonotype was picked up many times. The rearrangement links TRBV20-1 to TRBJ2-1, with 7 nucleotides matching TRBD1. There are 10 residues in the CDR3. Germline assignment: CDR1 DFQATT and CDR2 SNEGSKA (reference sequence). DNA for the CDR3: TGCAGGCCAGGGGGTCATGAGCAGTTCTTC. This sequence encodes CRPGGHEQFF.